These 12 T cell receptor beta chains share one sample of origin, sequenced in a study of monozygotic twins with inflammatory bowel disease. TCRdb reanalyzed the 5' RACE reads and collapses them to one entry per CDR3 protein, without DNA. Its listing shows over 350,000 distinct CDR3 sequences. Sequencing was done on a sample of blood. The receptors derive from a human donor with ulcerative colitis or Crohn's disease, or a healthy co-twin of an affected twin (not recorded which).

The CDR3 loop is CASTPGYAGELFF. The chain is built from TRBV25-1 and TRBJ2-2; TCRdb picks TRBD1, but there is no DNA to check that call. The CDR3 contains 13 residues. The germline V gene has CDR1 MGHDK and CDR2 SYGVNS.

The J gene is TRBJ2-7, the V gene TRBV7-9; TCRdb indicates TRBD2, and absent DNA this call remains unverified. The length of the CDR3 is 12 residues. Germline loops: CDR1 SEHNR, CDR2 FQNEAQ (reference sequence). The CDR3 here is CAWEEELYEQYF. Together with reference TRBV7-9 and TRBJ2-7, the CDR3 gives the full variable domain: DTGVSQNPRHKITKRGQNVTFRCDPISEHNRLYWYRQTLGQGPEFLTYFQNEAQLEKSRLLSDRFSAERPKGSFSTLEIQRTEQGDSAMYLCAWEEELYEQYFGPGTRLTVT.

V is TRBV27 and J is TRBJ2-1; the D call from TCRdb, TRBD1, cannot be confirmed without DNA. The CDR3 extends over 17 amino acids. CDR1 and CDR2 (germline): MNHEY, SMNVEV (reference sequence). The CDR3 reads CASSPMSAGREYNEQFF.

The V gene is TRBV6-2 or TRBV6-3, the J gene TRBJ2-1; there is no DNA to check the TCRdb D call of TRBD2. Looked up from germline, CDR1 is MNHEY and CDR2 is SVGEGT. The CDR3 has 19 residues. CDR3 amino acids: CASSYSIPVPSGGTNEQFF.

The gene calls are TRBV4-3 and TRBJ2-7; TCRdb calls TRBD1, which cannot be checked without DNA. The CDR3 runs to 16 residues. In germline, CDR1 is LGHNA, CDR2 YSLEER. CDR3 sequence: CASSLFRGPRAYEQCF.

The chain joins TRBV5-1 to TRBJ1-2; TCRdb indicates TRBD1, and absent DNA this call remains unverified. The V gene's germline CDR1 is SGHRS and CDR2 YFSETQ. The CDR3 runs 14 residues. The CDR3 spells CASSSTGTPYGYTF.

The CDR3 sequence: CSANSRGANNEQFF. V gene TRBV20-1 combines with J gene TRBJ2-1; the D gene TCRdb calls, TRBD2, cannot be checked with no DNA. The germline CDR1 and CDR2 sequences are DFQATT and SNEGSKA (reference sequence). This CDR3 contains 14 residues.

This rearrangement joins TRBV19 to TRBJ1-5; TCRdb indicates TRBD1, and absent DNA this call remains unverified. This CDR3 comprises 17 residues. Per germline, CDR1 LNHDA and CDR2 SQIVND (reference sequence). The CDR3 spells CASSRLGQEVSNQPQHF.

This rearrangement joins TRBV2 to TRBJ2-7; without DNA, the TCRdb call of TRBD1 cannot be checked. The CDR3 is made up of 15 amino acids. Germline V lookup: CDR1 SNHLY, CDR2 FYNNEI. The CDR3 loop reads CASTLPGPENYEQYF.

The rearrangement links TRBV19 to TRBJ2-5. This CDR3 region has 13 residues. Germline V gene sequence: CDR1 LNHDA, CDR2 SQIVND (reference sequence). This CDR3 is CASSMNRQETQYF.

CDR3 sequence reads: CSARDPLGNQPQHF. The V call is TRBV20-1, the J call TRBJ1-5. The CDR3 sequence is 14 residues long. Germline CDR1 reads DFQATT; CDR2 reads SNEGSKA (reference sequence).

The chain recombines TRBV7-6 with TRBJ1-6. The CDR3 covers 14 residues. CDR1 and CDR2 (germline): SGHVS, FNYEAQ. CDR3 protein: CASSLVQGGSPLHF.